These T cell receptor beta chains were read from a single sample in a study of shared clonotypes between healthy human individuals. Profiling relied on immunoSEQ multiplex PCR, and the TCRdb table lists in-frame clones only, not all of them. The repertoire holds over a million clones, around four fifths seen once, with 1.4% to 1.5% in the top ten. Sequencing was performed on memory CD4+ T cells sorted from blood. These receptors were collected from a man between 18 and 29 years old in good health. The CDR3 runs from the conserved cysteine through the conserved F or W. Fields, in order: clone size, J gene, V gene, D gene, CDR3 protein, CDR3 DNA. The D gene is left open where the match is weak. Size is stated for part of the rows, as once, few or many counts, or as a class when the clone is expanded.

size: -
J: TRBJ1-1
V: TRBV6-5
D: -
CDR3: CASSYRGSEAFF
DNA: TGTGCCAGCAGTTACAGGGGGAGTGAAGCTTTCTTT

size: -
J: TRBJ2-2
V: TRBV30
D: -
CDR3: CAWSGTGSGELFF
DNA: TGTGCCTGGAGTGGAACAGGGTCCGGGGAGCTGTTTTTT

size: -
J: TRBJ2-5
V: TRBV6-1
D: TRBD2
CDR3: CASSEVSGGKETQYF
DNA: TGTGCCAGCAGTGAAGTATCGGGAGGGAAAGAGACCCAGTACTTC

size: -
J: TRBJ2-5
V: TRBV5-4
D: -
CDR3: CASSFNTRVETQYF
DNA: TGTGCCAGCAGCTTTAACACTAGGGTGGAGACCCAGTACTTC

size: -
J: TRBJ1-2
V: TRBV6-5
D: TRBD1
CDR3: CASSNRGYGYTF
DNA: TGTGCCAGCAGTAACAGGGGTTATGGCTACACCTTC

size: few
J: TRBJ2-1
V: TRBV5-6
D: TRBD2
CDR3: CASSRAGGGLYYNEQFF
DNA: TGTGCCAGCAGCCGCGCGGGCGGGGGGCTTTACTACAATGAGCAGTTCTTC

size: -
J: TRBJ1-3
V: TRBV5-1
D: -
CDR3: CASSLDLGGNTIYF
DNA: TGCGCCAGCAGCTTGGATCTGGGGGGAAACACCATATATTTT

size: -
J: TRBJ2-3
V: TRBV5-4
D: TRBD2
CDR3: CASSVYGSGRGTDTQYF
DNA: TGTGCCAGCAGCGTCTACGGTAGCGGGAGGGGCACAGATACGCAGTATTTT

size: -
J: TRBJ2-7
V: TRBV5-1
D: -
CDR3: CASSPPGASPEQYF
DNA: TGCGCCAGCAGCCCCCCTGGAGCCTCCCCCGAGCAGTACTTC

size: -
J: TRBJ1-5
V: TRBV9
D: -
CDR3: CASSVDWASNQPQHF
DNA: TGTGCCAGCAGCGTAGACTGGGCCTCAAATCAGCCCCAGCATTTT

size: -
J: TRBJ1-5
V: TRBV19
D: -
CDR3: CASSIDSSNQPQHF
DNA: TGTGCCAGTAGTATAGATTCGAGCAATCAGCCCCAGCATTTT

size: -
J: TRBJ2-1
V: TRBV27
D: -
CDR3: CASSLHRDSINEQFF
DNA: TGTGCCAGCAGTTTACACCGGGACTCGATTAATGAGCAGTTCTTC

size: -
J: TRBJ2-2
V: TRBV18
D: -
CDR3: CASSRQAYTGELFF
DNA: TGTGCCAGCTCACGACAAGCTTACACCGGGGAGCTGTTTTTT

size: once
J: TRBJ2-3
V: TRBV7-2
D: -
CDR3: CASSNPRHGTDTQYF
DNA: TGTGCCAGCAGTAACCCAAGGCACGGCACAGATACGCAGTATTTT

size: -
J: TRBJ1-1
V: TRBV2
D: TRBD1
CDR3: CASRGQGGSEAFF
DNA: TGTGCCAGCAGGGGACAGGGCGGCTCTGAAGCTTTCTTT

size: -
J: TRBJ1-1
V: TRBV6-6
D: -
CDR3: CASSSRGTEAFF
DNA: TGTGCCAGCAGTTCCAGGGGCACTGAAGCTTTCTTT

size: -
J: TRBJ1-1
V: TRBV11-1
D: -
CDR3: CASSLVGSTEAFF
DNA: TGTGCCAGCAGCTTAGTCGGAAGCACTGAAGCTTTCTTT

size: -
J: TRBJ1-1
V: TRBV5-1
D: -
CDR3: CASSLAPLGGNTEAFF
DNA: TGCGCCAGCAGCTTGGCCCCCCTCGGCGGGAACACTGAAGCTTTCTTT

size: -
J: TRBJ1-5
V: TRBV7-2
D: -
CDR3: CASSLRTGQQPQHF
DNA: TGTGCCAGCAGCTTAAGAACAGGGCAACAGCCCCAGCATTTT

size: -
J: TRBJ1-5
V: TRBV4-1
D: -
CDR3: CASSQEQVIDQPQHF
DNA: TGCGCCAGCAGCCAAGAACAGGTAATCGATCAGCCCCAGCATTTT

size: -
J: TRBJ1-5
V: TRBV18
D: -
CDR3: CASSPQEGTNQPQHF
DNA: TGTGCCAGCTCACCTCAAGAGGGAACGAATCAGCCCCAGCATTTT

size: -
J: TRBJ2-7
V: TRBV6-6
D: -
CDR3: CARRRSRGYYEQYF
DNA: TGTGCCAGGCGAAGGTCCAGGGGATATTACGAGCAGTACTTC

size: -
J: TRBJ1-1
V: TRBV27
D: -
CDR3: CASSTGTTEAFF
DNA: TGTGCCAGCAGTACCGGAACCACTGAAGCTTTCTTT

size: -
J: TRBJ1-5
V: TRBV27
D: -
CDR3: CASSYKADQPQHF
DNA: TGTGCCAGCAGTTATAAAGCGGATCAGCCCCAGCATTTT

size: -
J: TRBJ2-6
V: TRBV5-1
D: -
CDR3: CASSLGGGSNVLTF
DNA: TGCGCCAGCAGCTTGGGAGGTGGCTCCAACGTCCTGACTTTC

size: -
J: TRBJ1-1
V: TRBV29-1
D: TRBD1
CDR3: CSGRQGNTEAFF
DNA: TGCAGCGGTCGACAGGGCAACACTGAAGCCTTCTTT

size: -
J: TRBJ2-3
V: TRBV2
D: -
CDR3: CASSRGSDSTDTQYF
DNA: TGTGCCAGCAGTCGGGGCTCAGACAGCACAGATACGCAGTATTTT

size: few
J: TRBJ1-6
V: TRBV30
D: -
CDR3: CAWSAPWTVDNSPLHF
DNA: TGTGCCTGGAGTGCGCCCTGGACAGTTGATAATTCACCCCTCCACTTT

size: once
J: TRBJ2-5
V: TRBV18
D: -
CDR3: CASSPVGQETQYF
DNA: TGTGCCAGCTCACCTGTGGGCCAAGAGACCCAGTACTTC

size: few
J: TRBJ1-6
V: TRBV5-6
D: -
CDR3: CASSSNRYNSPLHF
DNA: TGTGCCAGCAGCTCGAACCGATATAATTCACCCCTCCACTTT

size: -
J: TRBJ2-1
V: TRBV7-8
D: TRBD2
CDR3: CASSPAGVMVNEQFF
DNA: TGTGCCAGCAGTCCCGCGGGAGTAATGGTAAATGAGCAGTTCTTC

size: -
J: TRBJ2-3
V: TRBV5-1
D: -
CDR3: CASSTLQINTDTQYF
DNA: TGCGCCAGCAGCACTTTACAGATCAACACAGATACGCAGTATTTT

size: -
J: TRBJ1-3
V: TRBV30
D: -
CDR3: CAWSEVLTAGNTIYF
DNA: TGTGCCTGGAGCGAGGTGTTGACAGCTGGAAACACCATATATTTT

size: few
J: TRBJ1-2
V: TRBV6-5
D: TRBD1
CDR3: CASSPGDRSGYTF
DNA: TGTGCCAGCAGTCCGGGGGACAGGAGTGGCTACACCTTC

size: -
J: TRBJ1-2
V: TRBV19
D: -
CDR3: CASSMQASGNYGYTF
DNA: TGTGCCAGTAGTATGCAGGCGTCGGGGAACTATGGCTACACCTTC